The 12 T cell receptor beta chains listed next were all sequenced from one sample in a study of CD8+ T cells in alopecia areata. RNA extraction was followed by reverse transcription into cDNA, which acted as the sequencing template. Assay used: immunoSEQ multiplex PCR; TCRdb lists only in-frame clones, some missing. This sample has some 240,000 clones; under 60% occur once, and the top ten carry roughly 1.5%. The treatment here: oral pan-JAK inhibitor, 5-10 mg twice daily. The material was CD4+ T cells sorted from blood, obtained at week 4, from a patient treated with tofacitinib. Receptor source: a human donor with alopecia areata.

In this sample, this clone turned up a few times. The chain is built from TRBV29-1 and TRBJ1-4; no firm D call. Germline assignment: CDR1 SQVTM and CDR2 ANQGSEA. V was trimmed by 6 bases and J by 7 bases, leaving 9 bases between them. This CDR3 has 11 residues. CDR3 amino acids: CSVREGEKLFF. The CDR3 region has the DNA TGCAGCGTCCGAGAGGGTGAAAAACTGTTTTTT. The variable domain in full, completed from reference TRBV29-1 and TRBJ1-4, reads SAVISQKPSRDICQRGTSLTIQCQVDSQVTMMFWYRQQPGQSLTLIATANQGSEATYESGFVIDKFPISRPNLTFSTLTVSNMSPEDSSIYLCSVREGEKLFFGSGTQLSVL.

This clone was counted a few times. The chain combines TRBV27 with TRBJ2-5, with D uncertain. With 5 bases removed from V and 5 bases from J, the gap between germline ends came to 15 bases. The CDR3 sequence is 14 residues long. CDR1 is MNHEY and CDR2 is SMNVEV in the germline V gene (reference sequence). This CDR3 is CASSTGRSRETQYF. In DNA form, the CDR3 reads TGTGCCAGCAGTACCGGACGGTCGCGGGAGACCCAGTACTTC.

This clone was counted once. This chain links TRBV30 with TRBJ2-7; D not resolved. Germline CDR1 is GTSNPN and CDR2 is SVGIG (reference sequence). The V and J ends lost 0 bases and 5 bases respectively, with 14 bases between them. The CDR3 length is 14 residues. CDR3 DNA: TGTGCCTGGAGTGTTATTATAGGTACCAACGAGCAGTACTTC. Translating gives CAWSVIIGTNEQYF.

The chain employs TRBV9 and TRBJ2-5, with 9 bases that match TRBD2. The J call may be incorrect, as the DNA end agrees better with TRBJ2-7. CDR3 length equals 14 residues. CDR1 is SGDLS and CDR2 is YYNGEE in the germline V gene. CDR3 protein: CASSSSGVGHEQYF. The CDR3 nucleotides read TGTGCCAGCAGCTCTAGCGGGGTTGGGCACGAGCAGTACTTC.

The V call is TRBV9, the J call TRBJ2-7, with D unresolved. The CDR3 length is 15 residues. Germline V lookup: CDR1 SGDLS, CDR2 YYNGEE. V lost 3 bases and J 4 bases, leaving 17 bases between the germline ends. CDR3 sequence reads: CASSASTSPEYEQYF. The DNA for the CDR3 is TGTGCCAGCAGCGCATCCACGTCGCCTGAATACGAGCAGTACTTC.

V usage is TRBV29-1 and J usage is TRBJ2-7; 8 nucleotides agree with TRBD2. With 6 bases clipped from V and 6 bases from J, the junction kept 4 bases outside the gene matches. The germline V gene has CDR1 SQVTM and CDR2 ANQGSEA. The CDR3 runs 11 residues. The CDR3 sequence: CSVGLAGEQYF. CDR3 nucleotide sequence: TGCAGCGTCGGACTAGCCGGCGAGCAGTACTTC.

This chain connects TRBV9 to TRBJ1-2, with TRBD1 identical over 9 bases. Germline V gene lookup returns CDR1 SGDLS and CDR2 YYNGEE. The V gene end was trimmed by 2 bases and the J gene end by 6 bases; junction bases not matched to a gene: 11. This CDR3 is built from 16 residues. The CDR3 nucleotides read TGTGCCAGCAGCGTGTCGACGGGACAGGGTTACGATGGCTACACCTTC. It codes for CASSVSTGQGYDGYTF.

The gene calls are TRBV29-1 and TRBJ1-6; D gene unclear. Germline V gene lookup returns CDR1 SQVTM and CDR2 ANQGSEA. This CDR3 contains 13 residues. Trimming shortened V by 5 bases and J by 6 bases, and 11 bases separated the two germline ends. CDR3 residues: CSVRTEANSPLHF. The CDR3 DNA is TGCAGCGTTAGGACGGAAGCTAATTCACCCCTCCACTTT.

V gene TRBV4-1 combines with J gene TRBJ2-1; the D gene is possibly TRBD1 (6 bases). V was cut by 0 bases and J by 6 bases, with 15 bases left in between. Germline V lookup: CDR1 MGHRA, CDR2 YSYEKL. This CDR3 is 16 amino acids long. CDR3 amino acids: CASSQEAYRARNEQFF. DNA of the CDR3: TGCGCCAGCAGCCAAGAAGCTTACAGGGCTCGCAATGAGCAGTTCTTC.

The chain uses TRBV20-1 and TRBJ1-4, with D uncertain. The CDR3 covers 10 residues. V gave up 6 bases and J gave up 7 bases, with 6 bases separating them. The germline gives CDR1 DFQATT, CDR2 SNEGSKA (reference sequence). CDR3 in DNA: TGCAGTGCGAGGACTGAAAAACTGTTTTTT. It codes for CSARTEKLFF.

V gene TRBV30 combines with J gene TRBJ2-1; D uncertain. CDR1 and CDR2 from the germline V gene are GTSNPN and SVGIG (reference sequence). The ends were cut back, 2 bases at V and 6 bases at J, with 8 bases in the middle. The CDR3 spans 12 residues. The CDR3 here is CAWSKSFNEQFF. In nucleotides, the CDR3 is TGTGCCTGGAGTAAAAGTTTCAATGAGCAGTTCTTC.

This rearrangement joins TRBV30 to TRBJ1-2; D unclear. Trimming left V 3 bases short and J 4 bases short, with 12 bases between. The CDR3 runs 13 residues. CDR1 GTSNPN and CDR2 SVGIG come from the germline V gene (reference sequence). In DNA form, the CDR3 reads TGTGCCTGGAGACTAGACGGATTCTATGGCTACACCTTC. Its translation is CAWRLDGFYGYTF.